This T cell receptor beta chain comes out of a study of shared clonotypes between healthy human individuals. HIV-negative, healthy adults without recent acute infections or vaccinations were the donors. This clone has a single count. The antigen is undetermined. This sample includes further DNA sequences coding for the same CDR3. The CDR3 runs 14 residues. The V gene lost 2 bases and the J gene lost 2 bases, with 7 bases spanning the gap. Germline V gene lookup returns CDR1 SGHDT and CDR2 YYEEEE. Study-wide points: Estimated richness was generally greater in naive than memory subsets. A reduction in generation probabilities was seen for non-shared clonotypes relative to those shared by all four donors. Depth was large, yet rarefaction showed that sorted-subset sequencing was incomplete.

Only in-frame clones appear in the TCRdb table, and some are missing; sequencing was by immunoSEQ multiplex PCR. Of roughly 2.4 million clones detected, approximately 95% appear once; the ten largest clones hold more than 0.1%. This TCR derives from a man between 18 and 35 years old in good health. The chain links TRBV5-6 to TRBJ1-4, with D possibly TRBD1 on 5 matching bases. Source material: naive CD4+ T cells sorted from blood. As for subset: CD45RA+ positively selected. Here the CDR3 reads CASSFRATNEKLFF. The CDR3 DNA sequence: TGTGCCAGCAGCTTCAGGGCCACTAATGAAAAACTGTTTTTT. The variable domain in full, completed from reference TRBV5-6 and TRBJ1-4, reads DAGVTQSPTHLIKTRGQQVTLRCSPKSGHDTVSWYQQALGQGPQFIFQYYEEEERQRGNFPDRFSGHQFPNYSSELNVNALLLGDSALYLCASSFRATNEKLFFGSGTQLSVL.